These T cell receptor beta chains were read from a single sample in a study of spatial heterogeneity in lung cancer. Using its own MiXCR run on the 5' RACE reads, TCRdb lists one record per CDR3 protein. Of about 3,900 distinct CDR3 sequences detected, around 5% appear once; the ten largest clones hold about 14%. The starting material was lung tumor tissue, obtained at surgery. These receptors were collected from a female donor with early-stage non-small cell lung cancer. Each CDR3 is given with its conserved first and last residue. The D gene is left open where the match is weak. Not all rows give a size; the values are once, few, many and, for expanded clones, a class.

j_gene	abundance	d_gene	v_gene	CDR3nt	CDR3aa
TRBJ1-1	few	TRBD1	TRBV20-1	TGCAGTGCTAGAGCCGGGACAGGGGTCACTGAAGCTTTCTTT	CSARAGTGVTEAFF
TRBJ1-2	medium-sized	.	TRBV20-1	TGCAGTGCTAACGAGGGTTCGGCCTATGGCTACACCTTC	CSANEGSAYGYTF
TRBJ1-2	medium-sized	.	TRBV5-5	TGTGCCAGCAGCTTGGCTCCGGGAACCGACAGCTGGGCCTATGGCTACACCTTC	CASSLAPGTDSWAYGYTF
TRBJ1-5	medium-sized	TRBD1	TRBV4-2	TGTGCCAGCAGCCAAGACAGGGGGCCGAATCAGCCCCAGCATTTT	CASSQDRGPNQPQHF
TRBJ1-5	medium-sized	TRBD1	TRBV23-1	TGCGCCAGCAGCATACAGGGGAGGGTTGTAGGCAATCAGCCCCAGCATTTT	CASSIQGRVVGNQPQHF
TRBJ1-4	medium-sized	.	TRBV20-1	TGCAGTGCTAAACCCAGCCTTAATGAAAAACTGTTTTTT	CSAKPSLNEKLFF
TRBJ2-1	few	.	TRBV11-2	TGTGCCAGCAGCTTTAGCAGCCATGAGCAGTTCTTC	CASSFSSHEQFF
TRBJ2-1	medium-sized	TRBD2	TRBV5-1	TGCGCCAGCAGCTTGACAAGAGCGGGAGGGGACAATGAGCAGTTCTTC	CASSLTRAGGDNEQFF
TRBJ1-1	many	TRBD1	TRBV7-9	TGTGCCAGCAGCCCGAAAACAGGGGGACTAAACACTGAAGCTTTCTTT	CASSPKTGGLNTEAFF
TRBJ2-6	medium-sized	TRBD1	TRBV5-1	TGCGCCAGCAGCCCTGGGACAGGGGGCTCTGGGGCCAACGTCCTGACTTTC	CASSPGTGGSGANVLTF
TRBJ1-1	many	TRBD1	TRBV12-3/TRBV12-4	TGTGCCAGCAGTACCAGAGAGGGGGCTTCGGCTGAAGCTTTCTTT	CASSTREGASAEAFF
TRBJ2-1	many	.	TRBV7-2	TGTGCCAGCAGCCGCCTACTCGGCGGTGAGCAGTTCTTC	CASSRLLGGEQFF
TRBJ1-6	medium-sized	.	TRBV7-9	TGTGCCAGCAGCCCCCGGGAAAATTCACCCCTCCACTTT	CASSPRENSPLHF
TRBJ1-2	medium-sized	.	TRBV27	TGTGCCAGCAGTTTTCGGCACGGTGGCTACACCTTC	CASSFRHGGYTF
TRBJ1-1	few	.	TRBV5-1	TGCGCCAGCAGCCCCAGGGCGGGCAAGGACACTGAAGCTTTCTTT	CASSPRAGKDTEAFF
TRBJ2-1	medium-sized	TRBD2	TRBV5-1	TGCGCCAGCAGCGACACCGGACTAGCGGGAGGAGATGAGCAGTTCTTC	CASSDTGLAGGDEQFF
TRBJ2-1	medium-sized	TRBD2	TRBV20-1	TGCAGTGCTCGGCCCCGGGGGACTAGCACCTACAATGAGCAGTTCTTC	CSARPRGTSTYNEQFF
TRBJ2-7	medium-sized	.	TRBV5-1	TGCGCCAGCAGCTTGGAGTACGGAGCCTACGAGCAGTACTTC	CASSLEYGAYEQYF
TRBJ1-6	medium-sized	.	TRBV30	TGTGCCTGGAGGGAGGGGAGCTCCTATAATTCACCCCTCCACTTT	CAWREGSSYNSPLHF
TRBJ1-6	many	.	TRBV3-1	TGTGCCAGCAGCCAAGTGGGGTCAGGAGGCTATTCACCCCTCCACTTT	CASSQVGSGGYSPLHF
TRBJ2-1	medium-sized	TRBD2	TRBV18	TGTGCCAGCTCACCAGCCGGGACTAGCGGGTACAATGAGCAGTTCTTC	CASSPAGTSGYNEQFF
TRBJ1-1	large	.	TRBV12-3/TRBV12-4	TGTGCCAGCAGTGCGGGGCCGAACACTGAAGCTTTCTTT	CASSAGPNTEAFF
TRBJ2-3	.	TRBD2	TRBV5-1	TGCGCCAGCAGCTTGGTCCTAGCGGGAGGGTCCGGGAGAGATACGCAGTATTTT	CASSLVLAGGSGRDTQYF
TRBJ2-2	.	TRBD1	TRBV5-1	TGCGCCAGCAGCTTCGGGACAGGGGAAACCGGGGAGCTGTTTTTT	CASSFGTGETGELFF
TRBJ2-1	medium-sized	TRBD2	TRBV7-2	TGTGCCAGCAGCCGGACTAGCGGGCCCTACAATGAGCAGTTCTTC	CASSRTSGPYNEQFF
TRBJ2-5	medium-sized	.	TRBV29-1	TGCAGCGTTGAACCAGGGGGGATGAGGGGAGAGACCCAGTACTTC	CSVEPGGMRGETQYF
TRBJ2-5	medium-sized	TRBD2	TRBV11-2	TGTGCCAGCAGCCTTAGACTACAGACTAGCGCCCAAGAGACCCAGTACTTC	CASSLRLQTSAQETQYF
TRBJ1-2	medium-sized	.	TRBV6-2/TRBV6-3	TGTGCCAGCTTAAAGGGCCGCAGGGCCTATGGCTACACCTTC	CASLKGRRAYGYTF
TRBJ1-5	medium-sized	.	TRBV30	TGTGCCTGGAGTCAGAATAGCAATCAGCCCCAGCATTTT	CAWSQNSNQPQHF
TRBJ2-5	few	.	TRBV7-2	TGTGCCAGCAGCTTAGATGAGACCCAGTACTTC	CASSLDETQYF
TRBJ2-1	.	.	TRBV5-1	TGCGCCAGCAGCTTAGCCTTCTACAATGAGCAGTTCTTC	CASSLAFYNEQFF
TRBJ2-5	medium-sized	.	TRBV20-1	TGCAGTGCTAGTTCGCCTTTAGGGGGAGAGACCCAGTACTTC	CSASSPLGGETQYF
TRBJ2-7	medium-sized	.	TRBV20-1	TGCAGTGCTAGAGTCACAGGTGGCGAGCAGTACTTC	CSARVTGGEQYF
TRBJ2-3	medium-sized	TRBD2	TRBV10-1	TGCGCCAGCAGTCCGGGGTTGGTTCTAGCGGTGACAGATACGCAGTATTTT	CASSPGLVLAVTDTQYF
TRBJ1-6	.	.	TRBV7-3	TGTGCCAGCAGCGCAGGCGGGGGTTCACCCCTCCACTTT	CASSAGGGSPLHF
TRBJ1-5	many	.	TRBV6-5	TGTGCCAGCAGTTACGGGTGGCAGGGGAGCCCTAGCAATCAGCCCCAGCATTTT	CASSYGWQGSPSNQPQHF
TRBJ2-1	medium-sized	.	TRBV7-8	TGTGCCAGCAGCACGGCCGTTGGAACCTACAATGAGCAGTTCTTC	CASSTAVGTYNEQFF
TRBJ2-5	medium-sized	.	TRBV6-5	TGTGCCAGCAGTTACTCGTGGCAAAAAGGCGTAGAGACCCAGTACTTC	CASSYSWQKGVETQYF
TRBJ2-6	many	TRBD1	TRBV7-4	TGTGCCAGCAGCTTAGGGTGGACAGGGGCATGGGCCGCCTCTGGTACTGGGGCCAACGTCCTGACTTTC	CASSLGWTGAWAASGTGANVLTF
TRBJ2-3	medium-sized	TRBD2	TRBV5-4	TGTGCCAGCAGCCTTACTAGCGGGAGCGCAGATACGCAGTATTTT	CASSLTSGSADTQYF
TRBJ1-1	few	TRBD1	TRBV12-3/TRBV12-4	TGTGCCACCGGACAGGGAGGGACTGAAGCTTTCTTT	CATGQGGTEAFF
TRBJ2-1	medium-sized	.	TRBV29-1	TGCAGCGGGCGAACAGGCGGCTCCTACAATGAGCAGTTCTTC	CSGRTGGSYNEQFF
TRBJ1-2	medium-sized	.	TRBV20-1	TGCAGTGCTAATTTCATCTATGGCTACACCTTC	CSANFIYGYTF
TRBJ2-7	medium-sized	.	TRBV5-1	TGCGCCAGCAGCTTAGACCCGGCAGGATCCGAGCAGTACTTC	CASSLDPAGSEQYF
TRBJ1-2	medium-sized	.	TRBV14	TGTGCCAGCAGCCAAGATCCTTCGGGCGGACGCTACACCTTC	CASSQDPSGGRYTF
TRBJ1-6	medium-sized	TRBD1	TRBV20-1	TGCAGTGCTAGGTCGACAGGGTATAATTCACCCCTCCACTTT	CSARSTGYNSPLHF
TRBJ1-1	medium-sized	.	TRBV11-2	TGTGCCAGCAGCTTACCAAGACAGAACACTGAAGCTTTCTTT	CASSLPRQNTEAFF
TRBJ2-2	medium-sized	.	TRBV5-1	TGCGCCAGCAGCTTCACCACCAGGGACACCGGGGAGCTGTTTTTT	CASSFTTRDTGELFF
TRBJ2-2	medium-sized	.	TRBV6-5	TGTGCCAGCAGCCCAGCGGGTGCGAACACCGGGGAGCTGTTTTTT	CASSPAGANTGELFF
TRBJ1-6	.	.	TRBV3-1	TGTGCCAGCAGCCAAGAGTACACCTCACCCCTCCACTTT	CASSQEYTSPLHF
TRBJ2-3	medium-sized	.	TRBV12-3/TRBV12-4	TGTGCCAGCAGTGGGGCAGGCGGTCTTAACACAGATACGCAGTATTTT	CASSGAGGLNTDTQYF
TRBJ1-5	medium-sized	TRBD1	TRBV7-9	TGTGCCAGCAGCCGGGGACAGGCAGATCAGCCCCAGCATTTT	CASSRGQADQPQHF
TRBJ2-7	medium-sized	.	TRBV10-2	TGCGCCAGTTCTTCTAGCGCCTACGAGCAGTACTTC	CASSSSAYEQYF
TRBJ1-5	.	TRBD1	TRBV19	TGTGGTACAGGGGATTATCAGCCCCAGCATTTT	CGTGDYQPQHF
TRBJ1-2	.	TRBD1	TRBV12-3/TRBV12-4	TGTGCCAGCGGGGGACAGGGCCGTAGGTATGGCTACACCTTC	CASGGQGRRYGYTF